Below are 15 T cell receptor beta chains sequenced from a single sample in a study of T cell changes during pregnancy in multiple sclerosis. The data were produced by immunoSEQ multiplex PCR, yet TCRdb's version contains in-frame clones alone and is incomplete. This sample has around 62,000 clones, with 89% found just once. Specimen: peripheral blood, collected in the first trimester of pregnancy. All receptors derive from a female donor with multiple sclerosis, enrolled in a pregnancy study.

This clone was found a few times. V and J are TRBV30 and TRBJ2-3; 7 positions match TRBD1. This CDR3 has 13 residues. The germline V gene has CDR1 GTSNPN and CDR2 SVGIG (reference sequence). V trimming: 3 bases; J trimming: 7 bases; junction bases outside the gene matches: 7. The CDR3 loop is CAWRKPGGNTQYF. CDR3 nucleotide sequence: TGTGCCTGGAGGAAACCAGGGGGAAATACGCAGTATTTT.

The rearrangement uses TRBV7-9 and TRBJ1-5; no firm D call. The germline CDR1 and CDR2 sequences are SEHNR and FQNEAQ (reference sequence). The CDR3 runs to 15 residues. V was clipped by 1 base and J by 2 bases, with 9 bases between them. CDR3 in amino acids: CASSLEGGGNQPQHF. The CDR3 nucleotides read TGTGCCAGCAGCTTAGAGGGAGGTGGCAATCAGCCCCAGCATTTT.

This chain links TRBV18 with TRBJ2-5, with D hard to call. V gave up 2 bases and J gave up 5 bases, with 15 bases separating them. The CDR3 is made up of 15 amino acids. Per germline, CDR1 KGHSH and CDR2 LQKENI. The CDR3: CASSPAEARWETQYF. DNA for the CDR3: TGTGCCAGCTCACCAGCCGAGGCCCGGTGGGAGACCCAGTACTTC.

As DNA, the CDR3 is TGTGCCAGCAGCTCCTCAGTTTTAGATACGCAGTATTTT. Translated: CASSSSVLDTQYF. This chain links TRBV7-2 with TRBJ2-3; D is unresolved. The V end lost 4 bases, the J end lost 5 bases, and 10 bases lay between the germline ends. In germline, CDR1 is SGHTA, CDR2 FQGNSA. The CDR3 consists of 13 residues.

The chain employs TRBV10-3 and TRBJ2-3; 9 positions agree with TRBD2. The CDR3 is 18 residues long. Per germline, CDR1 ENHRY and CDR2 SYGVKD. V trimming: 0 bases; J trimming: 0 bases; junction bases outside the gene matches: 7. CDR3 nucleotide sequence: TGTGCCATCAGTGAGTCGAACCGCGGGGGGGTTAGCACAGATACGCAGTATTTT. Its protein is CAISESNRGGVSTDTQYF.

CDR3 sequence (DNA): TGTGCCAGCTCACCTGGTGGACAGGGAAAAGTTTACGAGCAGTACTTC. As protein: CASSPGGQGKVYEQYF. V is TRBV18 and J is TRBJ2-7; TRBD1 aligns across 8 bases. Germline CDR1 KGHSH, CDR2 LQKENI. CDR3 length: 16 amino acids. Trimming removed 3 bases from V and 4 bases from J; junction bases left unmatched: 11. Combining the CDR3 with reference TRBV18 and TRBJ2-7 gives the whole variable domain NAGVMQNPRHLVRRRGQEARLRCSPMKGHSHVYWYRQLPEEGLKFMVYLQKENIIDESGMPKERFSAEFPKEGPSILRIQQVVRGDSAAYFCASSPGGQGKVYEQYFGPGTRLTVT.

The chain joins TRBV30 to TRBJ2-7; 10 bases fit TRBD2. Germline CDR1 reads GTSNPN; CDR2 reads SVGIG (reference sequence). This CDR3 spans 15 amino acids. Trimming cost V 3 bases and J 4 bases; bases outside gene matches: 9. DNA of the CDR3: TGTGCCTGGAGCCCCGGGACTAGCGATAAGTACGAGCAGTACTTC. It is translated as CAWSPGTSDKYEQYF.

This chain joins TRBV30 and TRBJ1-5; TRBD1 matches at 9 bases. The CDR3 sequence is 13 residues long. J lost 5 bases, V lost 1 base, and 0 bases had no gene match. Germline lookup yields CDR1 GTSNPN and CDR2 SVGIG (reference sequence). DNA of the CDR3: TGTGCCTGGAGTGGGACAGGGGATCAGCCCCAGCATTTT. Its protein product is CAWSGTGDQPQHF.

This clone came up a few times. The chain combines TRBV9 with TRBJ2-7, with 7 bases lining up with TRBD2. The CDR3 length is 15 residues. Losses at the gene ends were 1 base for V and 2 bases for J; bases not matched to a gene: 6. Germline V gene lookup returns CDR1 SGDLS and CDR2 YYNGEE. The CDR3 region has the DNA TGTGCCAGCAGCGTATACCAGCGGGATCCCTACGAGCAGTACTTC. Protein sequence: CASSVYQRDPYEQYF.

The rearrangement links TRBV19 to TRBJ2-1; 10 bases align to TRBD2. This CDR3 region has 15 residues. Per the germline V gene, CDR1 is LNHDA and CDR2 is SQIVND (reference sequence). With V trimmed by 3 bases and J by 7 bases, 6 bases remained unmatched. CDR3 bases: TGTGCCAGTAGTATCGCTAGCGGGAGACTAAATGAGCAGTTCTTC. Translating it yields CASSIASGRLNEQFF.

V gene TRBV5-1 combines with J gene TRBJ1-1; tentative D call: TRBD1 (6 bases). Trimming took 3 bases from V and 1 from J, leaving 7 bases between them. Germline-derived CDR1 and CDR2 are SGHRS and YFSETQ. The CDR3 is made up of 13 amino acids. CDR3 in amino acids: CASSWGQNTEAFF. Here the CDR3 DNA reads TGCGCCAGCAGCTGGGGGCAGAACACTGAAGCTTTCTTT.

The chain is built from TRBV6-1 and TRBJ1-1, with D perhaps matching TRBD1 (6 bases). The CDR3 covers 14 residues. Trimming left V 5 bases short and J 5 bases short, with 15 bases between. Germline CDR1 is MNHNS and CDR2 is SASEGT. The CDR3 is CASSRQGIGTEAFF. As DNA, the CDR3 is TGTGCCAGCAGTCGTCAGGGGATAGGGACTGAAGCTTTCTTT.

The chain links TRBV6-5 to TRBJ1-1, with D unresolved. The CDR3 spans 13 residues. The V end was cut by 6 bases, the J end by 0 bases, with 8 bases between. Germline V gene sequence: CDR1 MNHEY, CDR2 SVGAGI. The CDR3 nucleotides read TGTGCCAGCAGGTACACTTTGAACACTGAAGCTTTCTTT. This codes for CASRYTLNTEAFF.

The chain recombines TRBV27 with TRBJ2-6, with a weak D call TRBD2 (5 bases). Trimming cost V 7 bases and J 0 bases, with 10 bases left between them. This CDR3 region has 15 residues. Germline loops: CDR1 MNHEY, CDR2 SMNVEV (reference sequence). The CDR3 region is CASTEGVSGANVLTF. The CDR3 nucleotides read TGTGCCAGCACCGAGGGAGTCTCTGGGGCCAACGTCCTGACTTTC.

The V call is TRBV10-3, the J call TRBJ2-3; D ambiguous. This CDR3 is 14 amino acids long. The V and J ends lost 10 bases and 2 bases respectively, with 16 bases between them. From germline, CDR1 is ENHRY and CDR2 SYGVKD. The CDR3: CATLGSVLTDTQYF. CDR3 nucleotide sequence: TGTGCCACCCTCGGGTCCGTCCTCACAGATACGCAGTATTTT.